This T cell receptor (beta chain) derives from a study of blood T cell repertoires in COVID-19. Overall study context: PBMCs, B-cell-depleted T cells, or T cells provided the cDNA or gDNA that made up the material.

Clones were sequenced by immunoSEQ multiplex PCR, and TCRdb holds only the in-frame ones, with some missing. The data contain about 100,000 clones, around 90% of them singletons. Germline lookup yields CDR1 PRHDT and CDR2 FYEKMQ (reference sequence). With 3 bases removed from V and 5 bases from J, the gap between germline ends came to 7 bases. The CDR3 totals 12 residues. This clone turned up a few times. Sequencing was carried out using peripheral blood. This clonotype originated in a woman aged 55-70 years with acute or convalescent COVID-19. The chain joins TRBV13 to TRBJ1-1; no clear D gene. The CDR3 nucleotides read TGTGCCAGCAGCTTCGAGTTAACTGAAGCTTTCTTT. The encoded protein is CASSFELTEAFF.